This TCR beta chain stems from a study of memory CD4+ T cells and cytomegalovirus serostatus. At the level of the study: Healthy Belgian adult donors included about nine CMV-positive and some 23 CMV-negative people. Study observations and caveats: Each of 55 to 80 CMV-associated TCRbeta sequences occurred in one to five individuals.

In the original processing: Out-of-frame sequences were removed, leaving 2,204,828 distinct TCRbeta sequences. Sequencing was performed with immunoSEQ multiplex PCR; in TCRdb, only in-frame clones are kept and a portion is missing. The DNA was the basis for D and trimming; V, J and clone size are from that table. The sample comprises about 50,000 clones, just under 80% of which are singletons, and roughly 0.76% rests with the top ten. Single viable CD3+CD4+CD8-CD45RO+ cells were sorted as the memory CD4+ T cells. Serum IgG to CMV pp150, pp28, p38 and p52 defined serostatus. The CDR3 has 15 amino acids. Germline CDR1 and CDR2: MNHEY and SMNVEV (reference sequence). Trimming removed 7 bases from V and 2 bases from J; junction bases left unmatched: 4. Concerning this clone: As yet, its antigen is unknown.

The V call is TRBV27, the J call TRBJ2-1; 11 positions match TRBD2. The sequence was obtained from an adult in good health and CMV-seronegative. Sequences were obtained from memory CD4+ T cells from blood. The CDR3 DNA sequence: TGTGCCAGCAACATGGGACTAGCGGCCTACAATGAGCAGTTCTTC. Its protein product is CASNMGLAAYNEQFF.